This TCR beta chain appears in the sequencing data of a study of T cell repertoires in cytomegalovirus infection (dated by TCRdb to between 2018 and 2020). The study in broad terms: Recently identified HLA-C-restricted CMV epitopes, whose presentation resists viral immunomodulation, were targeted by peptide stimulations together with well-studied HLA-B-restricted epitopes. Donor HLA type was relevant to the analysis, as public TCR beta signatures indicated carriage of CMV infection together with the matching HLA type. Study-wide conclusions, independent of this receptor: In both this cohort and an independent cohort of some 370 donors, the cumulative frequency of public TCR beta family members distinguished carriers of CMV infection plus the relevant HLA type. The ex vivo response was dominated by HLA-C-restricted CMV-specific TCR beta clonotypes, which also provided the single most frequent clonotype in two of eight donors.

The sample's treatment or condition label is to be understood as: in vitro stimulation with specific CMV peptide epitopes to enrich CMV-specific T cells. Sequenced on an Illumina HiSeq 1500. Using fastp trimming at Q25 and MiXCR clonotype assembly, TCRdb reanalyzed the public sequencing data and kept in-frame beta chains. Rows with one shared CDR3 protein collapse into an entry with the most common genes and DNA. This sample is represented by 450,000 to 600,000 distinct CDR3 sequences; roughly a third of them were singletons. The biggest ten clones account for under 20% of the sample. V trim: 5 bases; J trim: 5 bases; unmatched bases: 10. Taken from cysteine to phenylalanine, the CDR3 has 16 residues. The read is trimmed to its CDR3 DNA, 48 bases read in frame from base 1. The germline V gene (reference sequence) yields MNHEY for CDR1 and SMNVEV for CDR2. Comment on this clonotype: No antigen is known for it. Qualities for individual bases were not recorded, and no much larger clone is one base off.

Sequenced material: cultured PBMCs, taken from culture after CMV antigen stimulation. The sequence joins TRBV27 to TRBJ2-7, and 12 junction bases match TRBD2. The TCR sequence derives from a human donor in good health (CMV status not recorded). Some clones in this sample may be carry-over from other donors' samples. The CDR3 region: CASSPMRTSGTHEQYF. Here is the DNA: TGTGCCAGCAGTCCTATGCGGACTAGCGGGACCCACGAGCAGTACTTC.